This is a list of T cell receptor beta chains from one sample in a study of control samples from healthy donors and cancer patients. Assay used: immunoSEQ multiplex PCR; TCRdb lists only in-frame clones, some missing. The sample comprises under 200,000 clones, approximately 93% of which are singletons, and 8.5% rests with the top ten. Sequences were obtained from blood. These receptors came from a woman aged 35 to 49 in good health. Each CDR3 is given with its conserved first and last residue. Each record gives: clone size, D gene, V gene, J gene, CDR3 DNA, CDR3 protein. The D gene is left open where the match is weak. Expanded clones get a size class; other rows say once, few or many, or leave the size out.

size: once; D: -; V: TRBV5-1; J: TRBJ1-1; DNA: TGCGCCAGCAGCTCGACAGTAATGAACACTGAAGCTTTCTTT; CDR3: CASSSTVMNTEAFF
size: -; D: -; V: TRBV27; J: TRBJ2-7; DNA: TGTGCCAGCAGTTCGAGGGCTAGGGTTTACGAGCAGTACTTC; CDR3: CASSSRARVYEQYF
size: -; D: -; V: TRBV7-2; J: TRBJ1-5; DNA: TGTGCCAGCAGCTTAGGGGGTGGAGGAAGCAATCAGCCCCAGCATTTT; CDR3: CASSLGGGGSNQPQHF
size: -; D: -; V: TRBV5-1; J: TRBJ1-1; DNA: TGCGCCAGCAGCTTGGCCCGGGGTGTGGGGGTGGCTGAAGCTTTCTTT; CDR3: CASSLARGVGVAEAFF
size: -; D: TRBD1; V: TRBV11-1; J: TRBJ2-7; DNA: TGTGCCAGCAGCAGCCGGGACAGGGGACCCCTCTACGAGCAGTACTTC; CDR3: CASSSRDRGPLYEQYF
size: -; D: TRBD1; V: TRBV7-6; J: TRBJ1-1; DNA: TGTGCCAGCAGCTTAATGGGACAGGGCCTCACTGAAGCTTTCTTT; CDR3: CASSLMGQGLTEAFF
size: once; D: TRBD1; V: TRBV6-6; J: TRBJ1-4; DNA: TGTGCCAGCAGTTACGGACAGGGTGAAAAACTGTTTTTT; CDR3: CASSYGQGEKLFF
size: -; D: TRBD1; V: TRBV7-6; J: TRBJ2-2; DNA: TGTGCCAGCAGCCAGACAGGGGGAGCACGGACTGAGAACACCGGGGAGCTGTTTTTT; CDR3: CASSQTGGARTENTGELFF
size: -; D: -; V: TRBV11-2; J: TRBJ1-1; DNA: TGTGCCAGCAGGGTTCAGGGGAAGACTGAAGCTTTCTTT; CDR3: CASRVQGKTEAFF
size: -; D: TRBD1; V: TRBV6-2/TRBV6-3; J: TRBJ1-3; DNA: TGTGCCAGCAGTTTAATCCGGGACAGGGCCTCTGGAAACACCATATATTTT; CDR3: CASSLIRDRASGNTIYF
size: -; D: -; V: TRBV5-1; J: TRBJ1-1; DNA: TGCGCCAGCAGCCCCGAGGTGGGAGCAATGCCTGAAGCTTTCTTT; CDR3: CASSPEVGAMPEAFF
size: -; D: -; V: TRBV19; J: TRBJ1-4; DNA: TGTGCCAGTACCGCCTGGGGGACTAATGAAAAACTGTTTTTT; CDR3: CASTAWGTNEKLFF
size: -; D: -; V: TRBV4-3; J: TRBJ2-2; DNA: TGCGCCAGCAGCCAGGGGAACGGGATTTCCGGGGAGCTGTTTTTT; CDR3: CASSQGNGISGELFF
size: -; D: -; V: TRBV19; J: TRBJ1-5; DNA: TGTGCCAGTAGTACCCAGGGTAATCAGCCCCAGCATTTT; CDR3: CASSTQGNQPQHF
size: -; D: TRBD1; V: TRBV19; J: TRBJ2-7; DNA: TGTGCCAGTAGGCCGGGACAGGGGGGGGAGCAGTACTTC; CDR3: CASRPGQGGEQYF
size: -; D: -; V: TRBV7-7; J: TRBJ2-6; DNA: TGTGCCAGCAGCCCTCGTGCCGGGTCTGGGGCCAACGTCCTGACTTTC; CDR3: CASSPRAGSGANVLTF
size: -; D: TRBD1; V: TRBV7-2; J: TRBJ2-5; DNA: TGTGCCAGCAGCCAGGGGGCCGGACTCACTCAAGAGACCCAGTACTTC; CDR3: CASSQGAGLTQETQYF
size: -; D: -; V: TRBV30; J: TRBJ2-1; DNA: TGTGCCTGGAACGAGCTAGATCCCTACAATGAGCAGTTCTTC; CDR3: CAWNELDPYNEQFF
size: -; D: -; V: TRBV14; J: TRBJ1-4; DNA: TGTGCCAGCAGCCCTTTTGACAGTTCTAATGAAAAACTGTTTTTT; CDR3: CASSPFDSSNEKLFF
size: -; D: -; V: TRBV7-8; J: TRBJ2-3; DNA: TGTGCCAGCAGCGTGACCCGACTAGTCCGGCCAGATACGCAGTATTTT; CDR3: CASSVTRLVRPDTQYF
size: -; D: TRBD2; V: TRBV6-1; J: TRBJ2-5; DNA: TGTGCCAGCAGTGAAACGGGGGGGACCCAGTACTTC; CDR3: CASSETGGTQYF
size: -; D: TRBD1; V: TRBV7-2; J: TRBJ2-2; DNA: TGTGCCAGCAGCAGAACAGGGGGAAGCACCGGGGAGCTGTTTTTT; CDR3: CASSRTGGSTGELFF
size: -; D: -; V: TRBV6-2/TRBV6-3; J: TRBJ2-6; DNA: TGTGCCAGCAGTTCCCCAGGGCGTAGTGGGGCCAACGTCCTGACTTTC; CDR3: CASSSPGRSGANVLTF
size: -; D: TRBD1; V: TRBV5-1; J: TRBJ2-1; DNA: TGCGCCAGCAGCTTGGGGACAGGGGATTTTGATGAGCAGTTCTTC; CDR3: CASSLGTGDFDEQFF
size: -; D: TRBD2; V: TRBV5-1; J: TRBJ2-3; DNA: TGCGCCAGCAGCCTAACCGGGACTACATACACAGATACGCAGTATTTT; CDR3: CASSLTGTTYTDTQYF
size: -; D: TRBD2; V: TRBV6-2/TRBV6-3; J: TRBJ2-3; DNA: TGTGCCAGCAGTTACTCCGGGGGGAATTTGGATACGCAGTATTTT; CDR3: CASSYSGGNLDTQYF
size: -; D: TRBD1; V: TRBV10-3; J: TRBJ1-2; DNA: TGTGCCATCAGTGAGATAGGGGGCGCGTCGCTATCTAATGGCTACACCTTC; CDR3: CAISEIGGASLSNGYTF
size: -; D: -; V: TRBV14; J: TRBJ2-5; DNA: TGTGCCAGCAGCCCAAATGGGCCCCTCCTGCGAGGAGAGACCCAGTACTTC; CDR3: CASSPNGPLLRGETQYF
size: -; D: -; V: TRBV7-2; J: TRBJ1-5; DNA: TGTGCCAGCAGCTTGGCACAGGGACAGCCCCAGCATTTT; CDR3: CASSLAQGQPQHF
size: -; D: TRBD1; V: TRBV19; J: TRBJ1-6; DNA: TGTGCCAGTAGTATCGGTAGCCAGGGGGCCCACTATAATTCACCCCTCCACTTT; CDR3: CASSIGSQGAHYNSPLHF
size: -; D: -; V: TRBV7-2; J: TRBJ1-2; DNA: TGTGCCAGCAGCCCTATGGGAGGGGTTAACTATGGCTACACCTTC; CDR3: CASSPMGGVNYGYTF
size: -; D: -; V: TRBV19; J: TRBJ1-1; DNA: TGTGCCAGTAGCGGGATGGGGCGAAGGAACACTGAAGCTTTCTTT; CDR3: CASSGMGRRNTEAFF
size: -; D: -; V: TRBV5-4; J: TRBJ2-5; DNA: TGTGCCAGCAGCTTAGATTCGGAGACCCAGTACTTC; CDR3: CASSLDSETQYF
size: -; D: TRBD1; V: TRBV3-1/TRBV3-2; J: TRBJ2-2; DNA: TGTGCCAGCAGCCAAAGGACAGGGGTGGACGGGGAGCTGTTTTTT; CDR3: CASSQRTGVDGELFF
size: -; D: -; V: TRBV7-9; J: TRBJ1-6; DNA: TGTGCCAGCAGCTTATCAGGAGCGTTCTCCTATAATTCACCCCTCCACTTT; CDR3: CASSLSGAFSYNSPLHF
size: -; D: -; V: TRBV9; J: TRBJ1-4; DNA: TGTGCCAGCAGCGTAGAGCTTGAAGAAAAACTGTTTTTT; CDR3: CASSVELEEKLFF
size: -; D: -; V: TRBV7-2; J: TRBJ1-1; DNA: TGTGCCAGCAGCTATCGTGAGGGGGCTGAAGCTTTCTTT; CDR3: CASSYREGAEAFF
size: -; D: -; V: TRBV30; J: TRBJ2-7; DNA: TGTGCCTGGAGTGTAGGAAGAAACTACGAGCAGTACTTC; CDR3: CAWSVGRNYEQYF
size: -; D: -; V: TRBV29-1; J: TRBJ1-4; DNA: TGCAGCGTTGAGGACGGTGCAACTAATGAAAAACTGTTTTTT; CDR3: CSVEDGATNEKLFF
size: -; D: TRBD1; V: TRBV19; J: TRBJ1-5; DNA: TGTGCCAGTAGACAGGGGCCCGGTCAGCCCCAGCATTTT; CDR3: CASRQGPGQPQHF
size: -; D: -; V: TRBV19; J: TRBJ1-5; DNA: TGTGCCAGTAGCCAGAGGGGAGATCAGCCCCAGCATTTT; CDR3: CASSQRGDQPQHF
size: -; D: -; V: TRBV19; J: TRBJ1-1; DNA: TGTGCCAGTAGTCAAGGGACCCTTATGAACACTGAAGCTTTCTTT; CDR3: CASSQGTLMNTEAFF
size: -; D: -; V: TRBV7-9; J: TRBJ2-1; DNA: TGTGCCAGCGAGCCCTCGGAGCAGTTCTTC; CDR3: CASEPSEQFF
size: -; D: -; V: TRBV6-5; J: TRBJ1-6; DNA: TGTGCCAGCAGGAGGGACGTTTATTCACCCCTCCACTTT; CDR3: CASRRDVYSPLHF
size: -; D: TRBD1; V: TRBV7-2; J: TRBJ2-5; DNA: TGTGCCAGCAGCTCTAGGGGGCGAGAGACCCGCCACGAGACCCAGTACTTC; CDR3: CASSSRGRETRHETQYF
size: -; D: TRBD1; V: TRBV10-3; J: TRBJ1-2; DNA: TGTGCCATCAGTGAGTCCGGGACAGGGGGTGGCTACACCTTC; CDR3: CAISESGTGGGYTF
size: -; D: TRBD2; V: TRBV7-2; J: TRBJ2-5; DNA: TGTGCCAGCATGGCGGCTAGCGGGAGGTCTGAGACCCAGTACTTC; CDR3: CASMAASGRSETQYF
size: -; D: -; V: TRBV19; J: TRBJ1-1; DNA: TGTGCCAGTAGTCCCACAGGTTCTGAAGCTTTCTTT; CDR3: CASSPTGSEAFF
size: -; D: -; V: TRBV13; J: TRBJ1-3; DNA: TGTGCCAGCAGCTTCGACCCTGGAAACACCATATATTTT; CDR3: CASSFDPGNTIYF
size: -; D: TRBD1; V: TRBV9; J: TRBJ1-3; DNA: TGTGCCAGCAGCGTAGGAGAGGGGGGGACAGGGGGATTACTTTCTGGAAACACCATATATTTT; CDR3: CASSVGEGGTGGLLSGNTIYF
size: -; D: -; V: TRBV12-5; J: TRBJ1-4; DNA: TGTGCTAGTCGGAAGGTGGGGGAAAAACTGTTTTTT; CDR3: CASRKVGEKLFF
size: -; D: -; V: TRBV6-6; J: TRBJ1-1; DNA: TGTGCCAGCGAGCGGATGAACACTGAAGCTTTCTTT; CDR3: CASERMNTEAFF
size: -; D: -; V: TRBV9; J: TRBJ2-3; DNA: TGTGCCAGCAGCCCCTGGACTCCCCCAGATACGCAGTATTTT; CDR3: CASSPWTPPDTQYF